This TCR beta chain originates from a study of T cells in Graves' hyperthyroidism and ophthalmopathy. Study context: Before treatment of any kind, peripheral blood was taken at initial diagnosis.

Germline V gene data show CDR1 as LNHDA and CDR2 as SQIVND (reference sequence). J was trimmed by 3 bases and V by 3 bases; bases with no gene match: 3. The CDR3 totals 14 residues. Study results and limitations: Among thyroid clonotypes expanded above 0.001, most also appeared in blood.

As for this clonotype: Its antigen remains unknown. Given a much more abundant clone one base away, this may be a read error.

The diagnostic basis comprised clinical symptoms, serum thyroxine and TRAb, thyroid ultrasound and orbital computed tomography. 8.5 to 10 ml of fresh peripheral blood supplied the PBMCs. Amplification of TCR beta CDR3 regions used RNA as the template. First-round RT-PCR with HTBI primers amplified the TCR CDR3 region. TCRdb recomputed calls from the multiplex PCR reads with MiXCR, one row per CDR3 protein. The sample consists of over 700,000 distinct CDR3 sequences, approximately 40% of them appearing once. The gene calls are TRBV19 and TRBJ2-7; 9 nucleotides align to TRBD2. The specimen was blood. The sequence came from a woman in her thirties or forties with Graves' hyperthyroidism. The CDR3 is CASSISSGNYEQYF. CDR3 DNA sequence: TGTGCCAGTAGTATCTCTAGCGGGAACTACGAGCAGTACTTC.